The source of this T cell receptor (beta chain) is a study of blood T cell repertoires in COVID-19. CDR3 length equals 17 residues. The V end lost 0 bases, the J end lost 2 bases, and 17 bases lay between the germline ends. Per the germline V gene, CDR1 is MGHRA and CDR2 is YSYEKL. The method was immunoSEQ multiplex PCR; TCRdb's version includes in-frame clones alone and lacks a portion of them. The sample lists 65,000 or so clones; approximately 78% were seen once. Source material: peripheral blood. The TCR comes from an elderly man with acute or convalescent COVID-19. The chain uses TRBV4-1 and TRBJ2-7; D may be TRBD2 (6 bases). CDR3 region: CASSQDNRGVVAYEQYF. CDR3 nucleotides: TGCGCCAGCAGCCAAGATAATCGCGGGGTCGTGGCCTACGAGCAGTACTTC.